This entry features one TCR beta chain sequence. The antigen is unknown. The germline CDR1 and CDR2 sequences are SGHTA and FQGNSA. Trimming took 1 base from V and 4 from J, leaving 11 bases between them. CDR3 length equals 15 residues. Peripheral blood genomic DNA, not sorted cells or RNA, was the template. This entry is derived from a study of T cell repertoires in aging, cancer and after chemotherapy. Whole-study context: Pre- and post-chemotherapy samples were paired from chronic lymphocytic leukemia patients treated with fludarabine- or bendamustine-based regimens. Broader study findings: Age-matched healthy donors had significantly more diverse, less clonal blood TCR repertoires than untreated cancer patients. Median generation probability rose over the chemotherapy interval in each cancer cohort, suggesting rebound thymic output.

A mixed TRB-A/B primer pool amplified rearranged TRB by multiplex touch-down PCR. TCRdb independently ran MiXCR on the multiplex PCR reads; one entry per CDR3 protein. The sample records 2,000 to 3,000 distinct CDR3 sequences, 45% to 55% being singletons. This TCR was sampled from a human donor with a blood cancer. The sequenced sample consisted of blood. The chain recombines TRBV7-2 with TRBJ2-1; possible D gene TRBD1, 5 bases. As DNA, the CDR3 is TGTGCCAGCAGCTTAGGGGGCAAGGGGTACAATGAGCAGTTCTTC. Translation: CASSLGGKGYNEQFF.